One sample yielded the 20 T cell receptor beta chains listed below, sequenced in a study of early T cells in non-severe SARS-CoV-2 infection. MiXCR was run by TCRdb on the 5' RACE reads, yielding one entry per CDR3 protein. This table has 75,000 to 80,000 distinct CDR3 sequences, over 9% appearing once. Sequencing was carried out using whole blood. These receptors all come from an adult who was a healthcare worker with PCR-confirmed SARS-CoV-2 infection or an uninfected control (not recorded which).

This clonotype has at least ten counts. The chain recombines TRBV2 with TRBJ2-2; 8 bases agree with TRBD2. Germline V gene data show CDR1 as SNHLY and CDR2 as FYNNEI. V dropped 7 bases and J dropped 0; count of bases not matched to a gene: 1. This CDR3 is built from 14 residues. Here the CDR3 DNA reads TGTGCCAGCAAGACTAGCGCGAACACCGGGGAGCTGTTTTTT. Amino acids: CASKTSANTGELFF.

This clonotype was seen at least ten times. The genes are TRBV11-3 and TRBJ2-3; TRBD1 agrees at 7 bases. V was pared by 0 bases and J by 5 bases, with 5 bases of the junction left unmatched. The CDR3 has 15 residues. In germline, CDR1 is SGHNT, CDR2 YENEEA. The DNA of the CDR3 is TGTGCCAGCAGCTTAGAGGGACAGCCTGGAGATACGCAGTATTTT. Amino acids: CASSLEGQPGDTQYF.

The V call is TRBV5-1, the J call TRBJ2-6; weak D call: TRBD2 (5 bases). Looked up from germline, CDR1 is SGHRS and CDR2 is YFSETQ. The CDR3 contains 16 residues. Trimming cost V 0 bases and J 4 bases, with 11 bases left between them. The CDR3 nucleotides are TGCGCCAGCAGCTTGGAACCGGGGTCCGGGGCCAACGTCCTGACTTTC. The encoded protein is CASSLEPGSGANVLTF.

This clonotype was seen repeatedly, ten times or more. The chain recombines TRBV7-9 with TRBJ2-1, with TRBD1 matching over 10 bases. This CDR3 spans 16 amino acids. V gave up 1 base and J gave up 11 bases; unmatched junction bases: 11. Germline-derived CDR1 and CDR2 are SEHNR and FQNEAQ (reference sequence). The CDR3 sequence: CASSLVAGTGVEKQFF. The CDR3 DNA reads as TGTGCCAGCAGCTTAGTTGCCGGGACAGGGGTTGAAAAGCAGTTCTTC.

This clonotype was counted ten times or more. The CDR3 here is CASSLGHSYEQYF. The CDR3 coding sequence is TGCGCCAGCAGCTTAGGTCACTCCTACGAGCAGTACTTC. V is TRBV5-1 and J is TRBJ2-7; D gene uncertain. This CDR3 region has 13 residues. The germline V and J ends were trimmed by 2 bases and 0 bases, with 6 bases remaining between them. Germline assignment: CDR1 SGHRS and CDR2 YFSETQ.

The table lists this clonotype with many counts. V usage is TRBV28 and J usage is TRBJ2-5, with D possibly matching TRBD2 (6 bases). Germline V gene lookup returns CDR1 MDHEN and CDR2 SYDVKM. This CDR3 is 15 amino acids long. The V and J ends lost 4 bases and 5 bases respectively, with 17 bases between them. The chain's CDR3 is CASSSPLLGRETQYF. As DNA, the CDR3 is TGTGCCAGCAGTTCCCCTCTCCTAGGGAGGGAGACCCAGTACTTC. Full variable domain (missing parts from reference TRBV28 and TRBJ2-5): DVKVTQSSRYLVKRTGEKVFLECVQDMDHENMFWYRQDPGLGLRLIYFSYDVKMKEKGDIPEGYSVSREKKERFSLILESASTNQTSMYLCASSSPLLGRETQYFGPGTRLLVL.

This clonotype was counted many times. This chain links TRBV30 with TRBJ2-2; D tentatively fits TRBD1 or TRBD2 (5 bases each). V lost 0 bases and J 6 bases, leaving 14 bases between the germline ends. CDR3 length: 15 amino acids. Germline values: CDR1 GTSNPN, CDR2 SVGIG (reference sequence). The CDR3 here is CAWSVGQGAPGELFF. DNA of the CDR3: TGTGCCTGGAGTGTAGGGCAGGGAGCGCCCGGGGAGCTGTTTTTT.

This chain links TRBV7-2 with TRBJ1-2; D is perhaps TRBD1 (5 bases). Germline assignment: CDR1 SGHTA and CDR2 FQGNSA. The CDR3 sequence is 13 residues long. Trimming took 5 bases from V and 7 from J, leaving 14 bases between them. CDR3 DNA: TGTGCCAGCAGCACCACAGGACCCTCTGGCTACACCTTC. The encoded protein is CASSTTGPSGYTF.

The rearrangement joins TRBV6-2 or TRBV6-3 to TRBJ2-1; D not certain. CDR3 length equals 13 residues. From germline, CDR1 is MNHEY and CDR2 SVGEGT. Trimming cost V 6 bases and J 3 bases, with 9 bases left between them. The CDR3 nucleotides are TGTGCCAGCAGCCCGGGCATCTACAATGAGCAGTTCTTC. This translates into CASSPGIYNEQFF.

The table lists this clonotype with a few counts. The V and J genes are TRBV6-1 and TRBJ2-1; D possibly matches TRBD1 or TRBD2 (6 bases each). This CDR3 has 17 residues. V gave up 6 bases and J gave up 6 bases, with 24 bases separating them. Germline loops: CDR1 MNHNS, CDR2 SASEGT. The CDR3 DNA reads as TGTGCCAGCAGCGGGTGGGGCGGGACATCCGTGGGCAATGAGCAGTTCTTC. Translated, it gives CASSGWGGTSVGNEQFF.

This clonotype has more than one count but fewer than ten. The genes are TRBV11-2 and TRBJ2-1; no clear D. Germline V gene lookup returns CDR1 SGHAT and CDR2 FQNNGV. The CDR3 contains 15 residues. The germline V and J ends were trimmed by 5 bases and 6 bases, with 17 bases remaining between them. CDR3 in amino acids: CASSNTRTRSNEQFF. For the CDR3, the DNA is TGTGCCAGCAGCAACACACGCACGCGCTCCAATGAGCAGTTCTTC.

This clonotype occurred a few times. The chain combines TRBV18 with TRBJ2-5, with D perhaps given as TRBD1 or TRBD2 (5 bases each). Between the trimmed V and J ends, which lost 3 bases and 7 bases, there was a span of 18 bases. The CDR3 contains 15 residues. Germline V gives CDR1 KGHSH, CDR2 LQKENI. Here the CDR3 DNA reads TGTGCCAGCTCACCGGAGGCAGGGAAGTTTGCGACCCAGTACTTC. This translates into CASSPEAGKFATQYF. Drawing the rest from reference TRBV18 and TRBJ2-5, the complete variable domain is NAGVMQNPRHLVRRRGQEARLRCSPMKGHSHVYWYRQLPEEGLKFMVYLQKENIIDESGMPKERFSAEFPKEGPSILRIQQVVRGDSAAYFCASSPEAGKFATQYFGPGTRLLVL.

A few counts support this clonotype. The CDR3 loop reads CASSLLGALDEKLFF. The CDR3 DNA is TGTGCCAGCAGTTTATTGGGAGCTTTGGATGAAAAACTGTTTTTT. The genes are TRBV27 and TRBJ1-4; D gene unclear. The CDR3 contains 15 residues. Germline values: CDR1 MNHEY, CDR2 SMNVEV (reference sequence). The ends were cut back, 1 base at V and 6 bases at J, with 12 bases in the middle.

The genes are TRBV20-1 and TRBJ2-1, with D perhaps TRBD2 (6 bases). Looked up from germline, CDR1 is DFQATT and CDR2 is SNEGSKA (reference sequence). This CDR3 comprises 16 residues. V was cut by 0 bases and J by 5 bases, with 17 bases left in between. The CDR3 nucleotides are TGCAGTGCTAGAGACCCAGCGGGTCCACTTGACAATGAGCAGTTCTTC. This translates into CSARDPAGPLDNEQFF.

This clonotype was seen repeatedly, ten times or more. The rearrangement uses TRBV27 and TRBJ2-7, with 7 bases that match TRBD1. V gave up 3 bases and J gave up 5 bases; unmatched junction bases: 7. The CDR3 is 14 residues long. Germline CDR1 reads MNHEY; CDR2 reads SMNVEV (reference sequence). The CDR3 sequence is CASSFIPGTDEQYF. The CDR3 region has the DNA TGTGCCAGCAGTTTCATCCCCGGGACAGACGAGCAGTACTTC.

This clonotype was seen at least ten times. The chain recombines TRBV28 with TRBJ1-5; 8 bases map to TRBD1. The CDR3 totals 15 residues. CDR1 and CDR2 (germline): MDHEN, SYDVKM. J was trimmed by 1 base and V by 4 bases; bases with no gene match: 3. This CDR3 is CASSSGQGSNQPQHF. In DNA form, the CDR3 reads TGTGCCAGCAGTTCCGGACAGGGAAGCAATCAGCCCCAGCATTTT.

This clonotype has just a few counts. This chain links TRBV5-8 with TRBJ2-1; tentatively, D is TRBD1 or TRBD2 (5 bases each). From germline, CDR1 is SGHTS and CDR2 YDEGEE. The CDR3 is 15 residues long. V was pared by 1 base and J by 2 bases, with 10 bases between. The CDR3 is CASSLRQGAYNEQFF. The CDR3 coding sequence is TGTGCCAGCAGCTTGCGTCAGGGAGCCTACAATGAGCAGTTCTTC.

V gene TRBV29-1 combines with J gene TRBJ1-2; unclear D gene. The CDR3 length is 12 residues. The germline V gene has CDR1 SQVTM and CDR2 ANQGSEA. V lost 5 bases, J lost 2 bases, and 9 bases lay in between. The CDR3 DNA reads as TGCAGCGTTAGACCAGACAACTATGGCTACACCTTC. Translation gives CSVRPDNYGYTF.

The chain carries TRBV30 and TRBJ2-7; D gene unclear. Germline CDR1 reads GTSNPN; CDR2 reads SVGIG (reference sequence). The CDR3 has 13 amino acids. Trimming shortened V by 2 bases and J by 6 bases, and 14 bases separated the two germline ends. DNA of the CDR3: TGTGCCTGGAGTCCCTCCTTGTATGGCGAGCAGTACTTC. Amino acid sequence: CAWSPSLYGEQYF.

CDR3 DNA sequence: TGCGCCAGCAGCCCCGGAGGTAGGGGTCGCAATCAGCCCCAGCATTTT. Translated: CASSPGGRGRNQPQHF. The rearrangement joins TRBV5-1 to TRBJ1-5; tentatively, D is TRBD1 (5 bases). Germline CDR1 and CDR2: SGHRS and YFSETQ. CDR3 length: 16 amino acids. V shed 4 bases and J shed 2 bases, with 16 bases lying between them.